One and the same sample provided the 12 T cell receptor beta chains below, sequenced in a study of blood T cell repertoires in COVID-19. Assay used: immunoSEQ multiplex PCR; TCRdb lists only in-frame clones, some missing. The sample contains approximately 230,000 clones, around 88% of which appear only once. Sequenced: peripheral blood. All receptors derive from an elderly man with acute or convalescent COVID-19.

The V and J genes are TRBV6-1 and TRBJ1-5; D is unclear. V lost 3 bases to trimming and J lost 6 bases, with 6 bases between them. Germline V gene sequence: CDR1 MNHNS, CDR2 SASEGT. The CDR3 has 12 amino acids. CDR3 region: CASSDYSQPQHF. CDR3 nucleotides: TGTGCCAGCAGTGATTATAGTCAGCCCCAGCATTTT.

This chain uses TRBV9 with TRBJ2-1, with D possibly TRBD2 on 5 matching bases. Germline assignment: CDR1 SGDLS and CDR2 YYNGEE. V was cut by 0 bases and J by 9 bases, with 10 bases left in between. This CDR3 has 13 amino acids. CDR3 amino acids: CASSVGKEGEQFF. The CDR3 DNA follows: TGTGCCAGCAGCGTAGGCAAAGAGGGTGAGCAGTTCTTC.

This clone was counted only a few times. This chain connects TRBV20-1 to TRBJ1-5; 7 nucleotides agree with TRBD1. Germline V lookup: CDR1 DFQATT, CDR2 SNEGSKA (reference sequence). The CDR3 is 14 amino acids. J was trimmed by 4 bases and V by 3 bases; bases with no gene match: 6. The CDR3 nucleotides read TGCAGTGCTAGTAGGGGACAGTTTAATCAGCCCCAGCATTTT. Its translation: CSASRGQFNQPQHF.

The CDR3 coding sequence is TGCGCCAGCAGGCCGGGACTAGACAGGATGTATGAGCAGTTCTTC. As protein: CASRPGLDRMYEQFF. The J gene is TRBJ2-1, the V gene TRBV5-1; 8 bases fit TRBD2. With V trimmed by 5 bases and J by 8 bases, 12 bases remained unmatched. The CDR3 totals 15 residues. Germline CDR1 is SGHRS and CDR2 is YFSETQ.

The chain couples TRBV10-3 to TRBJ2-1, with D perhaps TRBD1 (6 bases). This CDR3 comprises 16 residues. The germline CDR1 and CDR2 sequences are ENHRY and SYGVKD. V was cut by 5 bases and J by 0 bases, with 14 bases left in between. CDR3 nucleotides: TGTGCCATCAGTCCTAACAGGGCGGGCTCCTACAATGAGCAGTTCTTC. As protein: CAISPNRAGSYNEQFF.

The genes are TRBV5-1 and TRBJ2-1; 11 positions agree with TRBD2. The CDR3 extends over 14 amino acids. The trim removed 7 bases at V and 4 bases at J, leaving 4 bases unmatched. The germline V gene has CDR1 SGHRS and CDR2 YFSETQ. The CDR3 sequence: CASGGTSGYNEQFF. As DNA, the CDR3 is TGCGCCAGCGGCGGGACTAGCGGTTACAATGAGCAGTTCTTC.

The rearrangement links TRBV6-2 or TRBV6-3 to TRBJ2-4; 7 nucleotides match TRBD2. The length of the CDR3 is 17 residues. The V and J ends lost 0 bases and 0 bases, in that order; junction bases with no gene match: 5. Germline CDR1 reads MNHEY; CDR2 reads SVGEGT. The CDR3 reads CASSYSLAELAKNIQYF. The CDR3 bases are TGTGCCAGCAGTTACTCCCTAGCGGAGTTAGCCAAAAACATTCAGTACTTC.

The V and J genes are TRBV5-1 and TRBJ1-2; maybe TRBD1 (6 bases). Germline V gene sequence: CDR1 SGHRS, CDR2 YFSETQ. CDR3 size: 13 residues. The ends were cut back, 4 bases at V and 6 bases at J, with 13 bases in the middle. CDR3 sequence reads: CASSLGQLDGYTF. The CDR3 DNA sequence: TGCGCCAGCAGCCTCGGACAGCTCGATGGCTACACCTTC.

The chain carries TRBV19 and TRBJ2-3; unclear D gene. Germline CDR1 reads LNHDA; CDR2 reads SQIVND (reference sequence). The CDR3 length is 17 residues. Trimming left V 6 bases short and J 1 base short, with 20 bases between. CDR3 sequence (DNA): TGTGCCAGTAGCACATCCGGCCTGTCTGGAGGCACAGATACGCAGTATTTT. Translating gives CASSTSGLSGGTDTQYF.

The chain uses TRBV5-1 and TRBJ2-3; D is unresolved. This CDR3 comprises 14 residues. Deletions cut 0 bases from V and 6 bases from J, with 11 bases between. From germline, CDR1 is SGHRS and CDR2 YFSETQ. CDR3 region: CASSLGQSVDTQYF. The CDR3 region has the DNA TGCGCCAGCAGCTTGGGCCAATCGGTGGATACGCAGTATTTT. The full variable domain, in which reference TRBV5-1 and TRBJ2-3 provide the parts outside the CDR3, is KAGVTQTPRYLIKTRGQQVTLSCSPISGHRSVSWYQQTPGQGLQFLFEYFSETQRNKGNFPGRFSGRQFSNSRSEMNVSTLELGDSALYLCASSLGQSVDTQYFGPGTRLTVL.

The rearrangement uses TRBV19 and TRBJ2-5, with 9 bases identical to TRBD2. V shed 3 bases and J 2 bases; nucleotides not matched to a gene: 4. Per germline, CDR1 LNHDA and CDR2 SQIVND (reference sequence). The CDR3 runs to 15 residues. CDR3 coding DNA: TGTGCCAGTAGTATCCTAGCGGGGATGCAAGAGACCCAGTACTTC. Translated, it gives CASSILAGMQETQYF.

This chain connects TRBV21-1 to TRBJ2-1; the D call TRBD2 from the table was never checked on the DNA. TRBV21-1 is a documented pseudogene. The CDR3 loop spans 16 amino acids. The CDR3 nucleotides are TGTGCCAGCAGCAAACCGCGCGGGGGCTCCTACAATGAGCAGTTCTTC. Translated: CASSKPRGGSYNEQFF.